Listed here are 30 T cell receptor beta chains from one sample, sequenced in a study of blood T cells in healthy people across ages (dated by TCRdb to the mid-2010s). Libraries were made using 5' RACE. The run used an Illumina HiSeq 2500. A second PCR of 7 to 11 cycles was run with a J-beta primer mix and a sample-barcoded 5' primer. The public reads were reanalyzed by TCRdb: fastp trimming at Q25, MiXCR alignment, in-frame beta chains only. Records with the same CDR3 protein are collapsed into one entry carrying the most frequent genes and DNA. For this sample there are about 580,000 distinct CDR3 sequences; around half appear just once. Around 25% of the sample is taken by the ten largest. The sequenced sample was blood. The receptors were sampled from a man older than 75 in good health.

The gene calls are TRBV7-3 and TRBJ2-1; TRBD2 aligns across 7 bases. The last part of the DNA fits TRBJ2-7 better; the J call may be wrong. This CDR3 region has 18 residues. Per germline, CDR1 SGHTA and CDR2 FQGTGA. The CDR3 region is CASSLYPNEAGAYNEQYF. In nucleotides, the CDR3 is TGTGCCAGCAGCTTATACCCCAATGAGGCGGGAGCGTACAATGAGCAGTACTTC.

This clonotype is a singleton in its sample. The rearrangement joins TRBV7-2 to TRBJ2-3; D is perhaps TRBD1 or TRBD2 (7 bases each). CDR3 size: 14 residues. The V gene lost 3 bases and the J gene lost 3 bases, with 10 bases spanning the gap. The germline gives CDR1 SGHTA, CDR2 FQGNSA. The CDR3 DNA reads TGTGCCAGCAGCTTCCAGGGGGGGACAGATACGCAGTATTTT. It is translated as CASSFQGGTDTQYF.

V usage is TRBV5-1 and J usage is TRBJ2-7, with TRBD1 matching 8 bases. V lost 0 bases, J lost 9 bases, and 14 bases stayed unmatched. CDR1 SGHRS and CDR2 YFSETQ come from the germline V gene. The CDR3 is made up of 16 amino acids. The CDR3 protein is CASSLVPGTGIPGQYF. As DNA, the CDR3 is TGCGCCAGCAGCTTGGTCCCCGGGACAGGCATCCCCGGGCAGTACTTC.

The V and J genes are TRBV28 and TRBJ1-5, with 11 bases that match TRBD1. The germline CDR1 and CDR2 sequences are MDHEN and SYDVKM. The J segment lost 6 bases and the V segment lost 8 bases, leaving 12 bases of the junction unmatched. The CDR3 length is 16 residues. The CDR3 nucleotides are TGTGCCAGCCTTGGCTCGGGACAGGGGGGTAGTCAGCCCCAGCATTTT. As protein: CASLGSGQGGSQPQHF.

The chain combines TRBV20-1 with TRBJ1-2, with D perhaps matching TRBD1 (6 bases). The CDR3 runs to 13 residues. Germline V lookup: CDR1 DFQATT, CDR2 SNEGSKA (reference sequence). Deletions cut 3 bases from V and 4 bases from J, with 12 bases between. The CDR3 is CSASTGGGYGYTF. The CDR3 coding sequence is TGCAGTGCTAGTACCGGGGGCGGCTATGGCTACACCTTC.

In DNA form, the CDR3 reads TGTGCCAGCAGCCAAGATAGGACAGAGAACAATGAGCAGTTCTTC. It codes for CASSQDRTENNEQFF. The V call is TRBV14, the J call TRBJ2-1; the D gene is possibly TRBD1 (6 bases). The germline V gene has CDR1 SGHDN and CDR2 FVKESK. The CDR3 has 15 amino acids. Trimming stripped 0 bases from V and 5 bases from J, with 11 bases between.

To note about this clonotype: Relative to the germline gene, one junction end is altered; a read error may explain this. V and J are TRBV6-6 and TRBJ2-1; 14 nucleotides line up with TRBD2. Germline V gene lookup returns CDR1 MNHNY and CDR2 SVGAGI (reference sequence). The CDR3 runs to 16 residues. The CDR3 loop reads CASSFPGTSGSNGQFF. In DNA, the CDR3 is TGTGCCAGCAGTTTTCCCGGGACTAGCGGGAGCAATGGGCAGTTCTTC.

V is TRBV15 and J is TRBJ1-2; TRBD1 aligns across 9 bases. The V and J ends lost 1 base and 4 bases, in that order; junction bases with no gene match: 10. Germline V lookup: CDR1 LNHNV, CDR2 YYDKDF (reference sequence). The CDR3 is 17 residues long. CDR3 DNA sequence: TGTGCCACCAGCAGAGGCGAGGGGGGACAGGGCTTCTATGGCTACACCTTC. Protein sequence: CATSRGEGGQGFYGYTF.

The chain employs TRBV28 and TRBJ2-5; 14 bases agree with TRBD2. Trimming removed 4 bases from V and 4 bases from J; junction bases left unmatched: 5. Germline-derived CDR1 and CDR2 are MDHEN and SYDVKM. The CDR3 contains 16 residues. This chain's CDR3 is CASSSGLAGGGETQYF. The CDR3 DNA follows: TGTGCCAGCAGTTCCGGACTAGCGGGAGGAGGAGAGACCCAGTACTTC. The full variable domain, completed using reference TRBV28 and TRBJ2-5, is DVKVTQSSRYLVKRTGEKVFLECVQDMDHENMFWYRQDPGLGLRLIYFSYDVKMKEKGDIPEGYSVSREKKERFSLILESASTNQTSMYLCASSSGLAGGGETQYFGPGTRLLVL.

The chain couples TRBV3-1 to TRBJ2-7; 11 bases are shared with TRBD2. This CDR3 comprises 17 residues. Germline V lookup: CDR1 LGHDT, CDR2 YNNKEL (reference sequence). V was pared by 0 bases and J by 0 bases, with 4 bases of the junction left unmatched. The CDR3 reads CASSQETSGSSSYEQYF. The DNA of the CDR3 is TGTGCCAGCAGCCAAGAAACTAGCGGGAGCAGCTCCTACGAGCAGTACTTC.

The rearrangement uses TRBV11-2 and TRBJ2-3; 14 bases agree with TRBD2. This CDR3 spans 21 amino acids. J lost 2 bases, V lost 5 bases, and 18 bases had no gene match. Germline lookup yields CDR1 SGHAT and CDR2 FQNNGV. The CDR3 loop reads CASSRRTPIGLAGGPTDTQYF. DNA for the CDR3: TGTGCCAGCAGCCGAAGAACCCCAATAGGACTAGCGGGAGGTCCCACAGATACGCAGTATTTT.

CDR3 nucleotides: TGTGCCAGCAGCTTACTAGCCTCTGGGGCCAACGTCCTGACTTTC. It encodes CASSLLASGANVLTF. This chain connects TRBV7-2 to TRBJ2-6, with a possible D match to TRBD2 (5 bases). Per the germline V gene, CDR1 is SGHTA and CDR2 is FQGNSA. Trimming removed 2 bases at V and 0 bases at J, with 5 bases between. The CDR3 consists of 15 residues. The full variable domain, completed using reference TRBV7-2 and TRBJ2-6, is GAGVSQSPSNKVTEKGKDVELRCDPISGHTALYWYRQSLGQGLEFLIYFQGNSAPDKSGLPSDRFSAERTGGSVSTLTIQRTQQEDSAVYLCASSLLASGANVLTFGAGSRLTVL.

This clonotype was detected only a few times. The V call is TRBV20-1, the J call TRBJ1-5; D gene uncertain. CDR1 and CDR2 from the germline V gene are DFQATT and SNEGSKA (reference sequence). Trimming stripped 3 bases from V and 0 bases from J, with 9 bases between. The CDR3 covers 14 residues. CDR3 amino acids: CSARSGISNQPQHF. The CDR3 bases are TGCAGTGCTAGGAGCGGAATTAGCAATCAGCCCCAGCATTTT.

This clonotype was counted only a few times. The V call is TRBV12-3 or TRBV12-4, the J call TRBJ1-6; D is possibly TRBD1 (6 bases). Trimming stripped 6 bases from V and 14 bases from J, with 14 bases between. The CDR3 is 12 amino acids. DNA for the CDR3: TGTGCCAGCAGGGTTGAACAGGGTTCCCTCCACTTT. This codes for CASRVEQGSLHF.

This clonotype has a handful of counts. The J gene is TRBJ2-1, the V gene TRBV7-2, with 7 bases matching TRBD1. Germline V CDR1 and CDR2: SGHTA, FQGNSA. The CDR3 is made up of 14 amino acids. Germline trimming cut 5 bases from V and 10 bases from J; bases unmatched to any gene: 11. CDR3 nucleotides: TGTGCCAGCAGCCCCAACTTACAGGGGTTAGAGCAGTTCTTC. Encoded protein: CASSPNLQGLEQFF.

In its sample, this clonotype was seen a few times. The CDR3 sequence: CASSVVAGVTTDTQYF. CDR3 bases: TGTGCCAGCAGCGTAGTAGCGGGAGTTACGACAGATACGCAGTATTTT. This rearrangement joins TRBV9 to TRBJ2-3; 9 bases line up with TRBD2. The CDR3 is 16 residues long. CDR1 is SGDLS, CDR2 YYNGEE, per germline. V lost 0 bases to trimming and J lost 3 bases; unmatched junction nucleotides: 5.

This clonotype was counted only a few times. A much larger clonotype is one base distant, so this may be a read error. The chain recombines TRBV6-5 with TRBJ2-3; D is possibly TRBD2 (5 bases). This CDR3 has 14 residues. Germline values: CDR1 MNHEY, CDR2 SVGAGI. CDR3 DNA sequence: TGTGCCGGCAGCCGGTGGACTCGCACAGATACGCAGTATTTT. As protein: CAGSRWTRTDTQYF.

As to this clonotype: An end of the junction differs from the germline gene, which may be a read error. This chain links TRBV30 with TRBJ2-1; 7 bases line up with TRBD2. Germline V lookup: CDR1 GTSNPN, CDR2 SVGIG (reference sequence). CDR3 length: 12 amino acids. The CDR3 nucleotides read TGTGCCGGGAGCGCTAGCGGCCCTGAGCAGTTCTTC. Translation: CAGSASGPEQFF.

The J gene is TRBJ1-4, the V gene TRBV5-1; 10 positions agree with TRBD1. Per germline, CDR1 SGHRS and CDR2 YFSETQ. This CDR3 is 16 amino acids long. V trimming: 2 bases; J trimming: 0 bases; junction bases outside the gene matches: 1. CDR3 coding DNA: TGCGCCAGCAGCTTCGGACAGGGGGCAACTAATGAAAAACTGTTTTTT. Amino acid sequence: CASSFGQGATNEKLFF.

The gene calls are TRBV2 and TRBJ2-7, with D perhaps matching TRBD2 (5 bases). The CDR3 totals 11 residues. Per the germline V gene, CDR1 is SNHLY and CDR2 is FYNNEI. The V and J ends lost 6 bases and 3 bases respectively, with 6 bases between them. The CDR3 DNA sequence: TGTGCCAGCAGACTAGGCTACGAGCAGTACTTC. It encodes CASRLGYEQYF.

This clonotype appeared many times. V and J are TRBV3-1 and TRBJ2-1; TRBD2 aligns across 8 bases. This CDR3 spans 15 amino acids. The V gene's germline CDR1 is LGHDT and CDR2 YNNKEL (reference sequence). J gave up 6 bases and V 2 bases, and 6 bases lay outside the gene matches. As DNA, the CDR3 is TGTGCCAGCAGCCAACTCCGGCTAGCGGGCAATGAGCAGTTCTTC. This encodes CASSQLRLAGNEQFF.

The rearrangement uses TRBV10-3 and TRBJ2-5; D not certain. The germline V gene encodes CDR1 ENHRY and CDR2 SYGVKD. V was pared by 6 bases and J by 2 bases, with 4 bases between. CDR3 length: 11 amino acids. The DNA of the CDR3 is TGTGCCATCAGCGAGCAAGAGACCCAGTACTTC. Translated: CAISEQETQYF.

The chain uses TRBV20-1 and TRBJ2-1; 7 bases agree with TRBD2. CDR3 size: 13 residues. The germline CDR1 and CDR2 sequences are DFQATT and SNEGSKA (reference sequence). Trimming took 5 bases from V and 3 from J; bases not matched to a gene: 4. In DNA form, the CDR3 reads TGCAGTGCTGGACTAGGAGTCTACAATGAGCAGTTCTTC. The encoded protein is CSAGLGVYNEQFF.

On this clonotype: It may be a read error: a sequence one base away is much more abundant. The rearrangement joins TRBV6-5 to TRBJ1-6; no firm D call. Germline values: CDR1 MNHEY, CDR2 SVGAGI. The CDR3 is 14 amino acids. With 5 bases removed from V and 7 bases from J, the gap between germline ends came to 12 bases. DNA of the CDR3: TGTGCCAGCAGTGACTTCGACATGAATTCACCCCTCCACTTT. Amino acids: CASSDFDMNSPLHF.

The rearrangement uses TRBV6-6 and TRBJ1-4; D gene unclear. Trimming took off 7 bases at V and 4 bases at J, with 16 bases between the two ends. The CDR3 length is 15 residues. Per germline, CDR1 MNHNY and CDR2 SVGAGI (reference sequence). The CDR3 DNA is TGTGCCAGCATTGAGGGAACCGGGAATAATGAAAAACTGTTTTTT. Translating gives CASIEGTGNNEKLFF.

The CDR3 DNA is TGTGCCAGCAGCTTAGCGCGGGGGCCCACTTACGAGCAGTACTTC. It specifies CASSLARGPTYEQYF. This chain uses TRBV7-2 with TRBJ2-7; perhaps TRBD2 as D (7 bases). Germline V gene sequence: CDR1 SGHTA, CDR2 FQGNSA. This CDR3 has 15 residues. V was shortened by 0 bases and J by 4 bases, with 13 bases between the two germline ends.

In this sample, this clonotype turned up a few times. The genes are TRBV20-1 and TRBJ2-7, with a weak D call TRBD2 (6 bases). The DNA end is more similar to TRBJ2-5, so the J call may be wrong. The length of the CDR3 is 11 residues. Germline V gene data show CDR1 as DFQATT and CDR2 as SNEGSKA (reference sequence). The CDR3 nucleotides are TGCAGTGTTGGGACTTCGGGGACCCAGTACTTC. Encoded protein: CSVGTSGTQYF.

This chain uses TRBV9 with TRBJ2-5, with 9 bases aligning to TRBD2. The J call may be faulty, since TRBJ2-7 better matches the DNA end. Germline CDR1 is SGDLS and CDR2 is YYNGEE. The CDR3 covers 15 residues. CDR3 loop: CASSVGDSGGDEQYF. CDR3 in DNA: TGTGCCAGCAGCGTAGGGGATAGCGGGGGAGACGAGCAGTACTTC.

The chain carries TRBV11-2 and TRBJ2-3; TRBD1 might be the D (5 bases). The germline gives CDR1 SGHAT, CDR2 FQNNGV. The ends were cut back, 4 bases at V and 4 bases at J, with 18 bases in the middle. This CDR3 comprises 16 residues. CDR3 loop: CASSYYRGPGADTQYF. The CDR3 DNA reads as TGTGCCAGCAGCTACTATAGGGGTCCGGGCGCAGATACGCAGTATTTT.

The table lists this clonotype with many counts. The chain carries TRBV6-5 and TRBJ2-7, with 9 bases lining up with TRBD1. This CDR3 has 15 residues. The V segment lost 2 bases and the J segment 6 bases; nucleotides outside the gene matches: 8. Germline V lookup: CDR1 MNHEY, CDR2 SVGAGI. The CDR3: CASSYGTGRGVEQYF. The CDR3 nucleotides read TGTGCCAGCAGTTACGGGACAGGGAGAGGCGTCGAGCAGTACTTC.